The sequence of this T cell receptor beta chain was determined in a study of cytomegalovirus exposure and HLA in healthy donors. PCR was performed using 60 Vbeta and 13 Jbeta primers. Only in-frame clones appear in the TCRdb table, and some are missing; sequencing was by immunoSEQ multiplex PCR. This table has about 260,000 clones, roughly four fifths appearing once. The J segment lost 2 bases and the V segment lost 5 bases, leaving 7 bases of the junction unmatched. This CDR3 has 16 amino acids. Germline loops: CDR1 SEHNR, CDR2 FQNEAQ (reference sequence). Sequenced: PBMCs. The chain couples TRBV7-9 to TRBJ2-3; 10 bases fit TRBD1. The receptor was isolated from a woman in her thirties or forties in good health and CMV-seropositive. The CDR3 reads CASSQTGGGTTDTQYF. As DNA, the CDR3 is TGTGCCAGCAGCCAGACAGGGGGCGGGACCACAGATACGCAGTATTTT.